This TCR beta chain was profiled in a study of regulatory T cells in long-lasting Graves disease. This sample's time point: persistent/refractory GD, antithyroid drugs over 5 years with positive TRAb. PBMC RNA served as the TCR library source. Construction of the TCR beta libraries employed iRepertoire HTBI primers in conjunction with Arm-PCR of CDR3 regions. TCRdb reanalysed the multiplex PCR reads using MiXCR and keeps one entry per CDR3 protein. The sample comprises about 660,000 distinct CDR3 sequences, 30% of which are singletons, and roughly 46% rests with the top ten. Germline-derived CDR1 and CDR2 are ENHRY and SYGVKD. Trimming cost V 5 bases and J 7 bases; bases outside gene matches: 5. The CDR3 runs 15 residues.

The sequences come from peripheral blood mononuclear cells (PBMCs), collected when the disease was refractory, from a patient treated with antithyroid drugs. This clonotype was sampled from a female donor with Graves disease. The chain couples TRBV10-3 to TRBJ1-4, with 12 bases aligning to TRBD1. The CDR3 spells CAISTGTGGAEKLFF. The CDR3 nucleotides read TGTGCCATCAGTACCGGGACAGGGGGCGCTGAAAAACTGTTTTTT.